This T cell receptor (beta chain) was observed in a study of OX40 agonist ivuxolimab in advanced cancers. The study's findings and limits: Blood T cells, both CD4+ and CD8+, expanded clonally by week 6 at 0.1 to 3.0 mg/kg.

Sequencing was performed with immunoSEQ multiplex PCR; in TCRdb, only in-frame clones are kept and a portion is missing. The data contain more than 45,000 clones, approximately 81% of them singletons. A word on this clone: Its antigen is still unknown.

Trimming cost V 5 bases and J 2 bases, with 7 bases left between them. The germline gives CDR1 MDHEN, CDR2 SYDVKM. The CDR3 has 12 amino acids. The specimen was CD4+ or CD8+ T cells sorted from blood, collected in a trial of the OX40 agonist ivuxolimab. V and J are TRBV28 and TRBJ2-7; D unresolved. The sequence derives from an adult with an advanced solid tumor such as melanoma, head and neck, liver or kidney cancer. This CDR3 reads CASSPFAYEQYF. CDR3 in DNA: TGTGCCAGCAGTCCATTTGCCTACGAGCAGTACTTC. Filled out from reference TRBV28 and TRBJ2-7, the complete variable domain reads DVKVTQSSRYLVKRTGEKVFLECVQDMDHENMFWYRQDPGLGLRLIYFSYDVKMKEKGDIPEGYSVSREKKERFSLILESASTNQTSMYLCASSPFAYEQYFGPGTRLTVT.